These 25 T cell receptor beta chains share one sample of origin, sequenced in a study of Tregs in tolerant kidney transplant recipients. The assay was immunoSEQ multiplex PCR, and TCRdb's table has in-frame clones only and misses some. The data contain around 70,000 clones, around nine tenths of them singletons. Sample: CD8+ T cells from blood, taken before the transplant. All receptors come from a human donor who received a combined kidney and bone marrow transplant.

The V call is TRBV5-1, the J call TRBJ2-1; D perhaps matches TRBD2 (6 bases). V was clipped by 3 bases and J by 4 bases, with 8 bases between them. Per the germline V gene, CDR1 is SGHRS and CDR2 is YFSETQ. This CDR3 has 13 amino acids. The CDR3 DNA is TGCGCCAGCAGCTCGGCGGGATACAATGAGCAGTTCTTC. It translates to CASSSAGYNEQFF.

This rearrangement joins TRBV19 to TRBJ2-7; 7 bases match TRBD1. CDR1 and CDR2 from the germline V gene are LNHDA and SQIVND (reference sequence). This CDR3 spans 14 amino acids. V lost 5 bases, J lost 2 bases, and 6 bases stayed unmatched. The CDR3 DNA reads TGTGCCAGTAGTGCACAGGGGAGCGCCTACGAGCAGTACTTC. Protein: CASSAQGSAYEQYF.

This rearrangement joins TRBV11-2 to TRBJ1-2; unclear D gene. Germline-derived CDR1 and CDR2 are SGHAT and FQNNGV. The CDR3 runs to 11 residues. Trimming left V 1 base short and J 9 bases short, with 6 bases between. The CDR3 region has the DNA TGTGCCAGCAGCTTAGGGCAGAGCTACACCTTC. Protein product: CASSLGQSYTF. The entire variable domain, with the rest obtained from reference TRBV11-2 and TRBJ1-2, is as follows: EAGVAQSPRYKIIEKRQSVAFWCNPISGHATLYWYQQILGQGPKLLIQFQNNGVVDDSQLPKDRFSAERLKGVDSTLKIQPAKLEDSAVYLCASSLGQSYTFGSGTRLTVV.

The chain employs TRBV18 and TRBJ2-7, with D uncertain. Trimming removed 0 bases at V and 2 bases at J, with 8 bases between. The germline V gene has CDR1 KGHSH and CDR2 LQKENI. The CDR3 is made up of 14 amino acids. The CDR3 DNA reads as TGTGCCAGCTCACCACCGGGCACCACCTACGAGCAGTACTTC. It yields the protein CASSPPGTTYEQYF.

This chain uses TRBV7-2 with TRBJ2-3, with 11 bases identical to TRBD2. J gave up 0 bases and V 5 bases, and 4 bases lay outside the gene matches. The germline V gene encodes CDR1 SGHTA and CDR2 FQGNSA. The CDR3 covers 16 residues. CDR3 sequence (DNA): TGTGCCAGCAGCGGGACTAGCGGACCTAGCACAGATACGCAGTATTTT. Translating gives CASSGTSGPSTDTQYF.

J is TRBJ1-4 and V is TRBV5-5; the D gene is possibly TRBD1 (5 bases). Germline loops: CDR1 SGHKS, CDR2 YYEKEE (reference sequence). This CDR3 contains 15 residues. V was cut by 0 bases and J by 4 bases, with 10 bases left in between. The CDR3 loop is CASSLGQLINEKLFF. The CDR3 region has the DNA TGTGCCAGCAGCTTGGGACAGCTAATTAATGAAAAACTGTTTTTT.

The rearrangement links TRBV11-1 to TRBJ1-6; possibly TRBD1 for D (5 bases). V gave up 0 bases and J gave up 9 bases, with 9 bases separating them. The germline gives CDR1 SGHAT, CDR2 FQDESV (reference sequence). This CDR3 is built from 14 residues. CDR3 nucleotides: TGTGCCAGCAGCTTAGCAGGGGTTAGTTCACCCCTCCACTTT. Translation gives CASSLAGVSSPLHF.

The chain joins TRBV2 to TRBJ2-3; possible D gene TRBD2, 5 bases. Trimming removed 6 bases at V and 2 bases at J, with 12 bases between. This CDR3 is 14 amino acids long. The germline gives CDR1 SNHLY, CDR2 FYNNEI. In DNA, the CDR3 is TGTGCCAGCAGCCTGGCCCGGGACACAGATACGCAGTATTTT. This translates into CASSLARDTDTQYF.

This clone was picked up one time. This sequence joins TRBV27 and TRBJ2-1; D unresolved. The V gene's germline CDR1 is MNHEY and CDR2 SMNVEV (reference sequence). CDR3 size: 13 residues. V lost 4 bases, J lost 10 bases, and 14 bases lay in between. For the CDR3, the DNA is TGTGCCAGCAGTTACCGAACGAAGGAGGAGCAGTTCTTC. Amino acids: CASSYRTKEEQFF.

This chain joins TRBV9 and TRBJ1-2; TRBD1 aligns across 8 bases. The V gene end was trimmed by 0 bases and the J gene end by 0 bases; junction bases not matched to a gene: 10. The CDR3 covers 18 residues. Germline V CDR1 and CDR2: SGDLS, YYNGEE. CDR3 DNA sequence: TGTGCCAGCAGCGTAGGGACAGGGAACGGGGTGACTAACTATGGCTACACCTTC. Its protein product is CASSVGTGNGVTNYGYTF.

The chain joins TRBV7-9 to TRBJ2-7; 8 bases map to TRBD1. The V gene end was trimmed by 6 bases and the J gene end by 2 bases; junction bases not matched to a gene: 9. Germline-derived CDR1 and CDR2 are SEHNR and FQNEAQ (reference sequence). The CDR3 is 15 amino acids. Written as DNA, the CDR3 is TGTGCCAGCAGTCACGGGACAGGCCAAGCCTACGAGCAGTACTTC. Protein: CASSHGTGQAYEQYF.

The chain employs TRBV6-5 and TRBJ1-2; perhaps TRBD1 as D (5 bases). With 4 bases removed from V and 5 bases from J, the gap between germline ends came to 17 bases. The CDR3 runs to 15 residues. Germline V CDR1 and CDR2: MNHEY, SVGAGI. As DNA, the CDR3 is TGTGCCAGCAGTTCCTCGTACGCGGGGACTTATGGCTACACCTTC. Translation: CASSSSYAGTYGYTF.

With respect to this clone: A junction end diverges from the germline sequence, so it may reflect a read error. The chain employs TRBV2 and TRBJ2-3; 9 bases align to TRBD2. The CDR3 runs 16 residues. The V gene's germline CDR1 is SNHLY and CDR2 FYNNEI. The CDR3 spells CASSVRPGLATVTQYF. The CDR3 coding sequence is TGTGCCAGCAGTGTAAGGCCGGGACTAGCAACAGTTACGCAGTATTTT.

The chain joins TRBV2 to TRBJ2-5; D is possibly TRBD1 (5 bases). The J call may be mistaken, given a closer DNA end match to TRBJ2-7. This CDR3 has 15 residues. The V gene's germline CDR1 is SNHLY and CDR2 FYNNEI. The CDR3 sequence: CASSDQGISSYEQYF. In nucleotides, the CDR3 is TGTGCCAGCAGTGACCAGGGAATTTCTTCCTACGAGCAGTACTTC.

This clone was counted a single time. The chain carries TRBV19 and TRBJ1-5; a weak D match, TRBD1 (5 bases). The germline V and J ends were trimmed by 5 bases and 0 bases, with 8 bases remaining between them. Germline V gives CDR1 LNHDA, CDR2 SQIVND (reference sequence). The CDR3 spans 14 residues. CDR3 coding DNA: TGTGCCAGTAGTTCAGGGAATAGCAATCAGCCCCAGCATTTT. Translating gives CASSSGNSNQPQHF.

The genes are TRBV4-3 and TRBJ1-2; D gene uncertain. CDR1 is LGHNA and CDR2 is YSLEER in the germline V gene. The CDR3 has 13 amino acids. Deletions cut 1 base from V and 4 bases from J, with 7 bases between. The CDR3 loop is CASSQAESYGYTF. The CDR3 DNA follows: TGCGCCAGCAGCCAAGCTGAGAGCTATGGCTACACCTTC.

This chain connects TRBV28 to TRBJ2-7; 7 positions agree with TRBD2. V dropped 3 bases and J dropped 3; count of bases not matched to a gene: 2. The length of the CDR3 is 13 residues. Germline assignment: CDR1 MDHEN and CDR2 SYDVKM. CDR3 nucleotides: TGTGCCAGCAGTTTCGGGGGGAACTACGAGCAGTACTTC. Its translation is CASSFGGNYEQYF.

The chain combines TRBV4-1 with TRBJ2-7; 9 bases are shared with TRBD1. V shed 4 bases, J shed 3 bases, and the junction held 10 bases outside the gene matches. The CDR3 runs to 16 residues. The germline V gene encodes CDR1 MGHRA and CDR2 YSYEKL. CDR3 region: CASSPGQGTGHYEQYF. CDR3 DNA sequence: TGCGCCAGCAGCCCCGGCCAGGGGACAGGGCACTACGAGCAGTACTTC.

V and J are TRBV27 and TRBJ2-1; D unresolved. The length of the CDR3 is 15 residues. Germline V lookup: CDR1 MNHEY, CDR2 SMNVEV (reference sequence). The V end was cut by 7 bases, the J end by 0 bases, with 13 bases between. The CDR3 DNA sequence: TGTGCCAGCAAGTTTGATGGCAGCTCCTACAATGAGCAGTTCTTC. The encoded protein is CASKFDGSSYNEQFF.

The chain links TRBV13 to TRBJ2-7; TRBD2 matches at 10 bases. Germline values: CDR1 PRHDT, CDR2 FYEKMQ (reference sequence). CDR3 length: 14 residues. With V trimmed by 4 bases and J by 4 bases, 4 bases remained unmatched. CDR3 bases: TGTGCCAGCAGCTCGGGGACTAGCGTTTACGAGCAGTACTTC. It specifies CASSSGTSVYEQYF.

The chain uses TRBV28 and TRBJ2-7; TRBD2 is a possible D gene (6 bases). CDR3 size: 18 residues. Trimming pared 5 bases from V and 6 bases from J, leaving 29 bases between. Per the germline V gene, CDR1 is MDHEN and CDR2 is SYDVKM. The CDR3 loop reads CASSTNSMGRGHGGEQYF. The CDR3, as DNA: TGTGCCAGCAGTACCAATTCCATGGGGCGCGGACACGGGGGCGAGCAGTACTTC. Filled out from reference TRBV28 and TRBJ2-7, the complete variable domain reads DVKVTQSSRYLVKRTGEKVFLECVQDMDHENMFWYRQDPGLGLRLIYFSYDVKMKEKGDIPEGYSVSREKKERFSLILESASTNQTSMYLCASSTNSMGRGHGGEQYFGPGTRLTVT.

In its sample, this clone was seen a few times. The chain couples TRBV15 to TRBJ2-1; D not certain. CDR1 LNHNV and CDR2 YYDKDF come from the germline V gene (reference sequence). The CDR3 is made up of 12 amino acids. V lost 0 bases and J 10 bases, leaving 7 bases between the germline ends. Written as DNA, the CDR3 is TGTGCCACCAGCAGAGATCTGGAGGAGCAGTTCTTC. Translating gives CATSRDLEEQFF.

The rearrangement links TRBV7-9 to TRBJ1-4; 10 bases map to TRBD1. The germline V gene has CDR1 SEHNR and CDR2 FQNEAQ (reference sequence). Trimming removed 11 bases from V and 2 bases from J; junction bases left unmatched: 14. The CDR3 sequence is 17 residues long. The CDR3 bases are TGTGCCTTAAGCGGGACAGGGGTTTTATCGACTAATGAAAAACTGTTTTTT. Residues: CALSGTGVLSTNEKLFF.

The V and J genes are TRBV13 and TRBJ2-7; TRBD1 matches 7 bases. There are 15 residues in the CDR3. The germline V gene encodes CDR1 PRHDT and CDR2 FYEKMQ (reference sequence). V shed 6 bases and J 5 bases; nucleotides not matched to a gene: 13. The CDR3 region has the DNA TGTGCCAGCAGTTCAACAGGGGCCGCCAACCACGAGCAGTACTTC. Encoded protein: CASSSTGAANHEQYF. Full variable domain (remainder filled in from reference TRBV13 and TRBJ2-7): AAGVIQSPRHLIKEKRETATLKCYPIPRHDTVYWYQQGPGQDPQFLISFYEKMQSDKGSIPDRFSAQQFSDYHSELNMSSLELGDSALYFCASSSTGAANHEQYFGPGTRLTVT.

This clone was recorded only once. The DNA of the CDR3 is TGCAGCGTCGTTGACAGCTACGAGCAGTACTTC. Amino acids: CSVVDSYEQYF. The chain is built from TRBV29-1 and TRBJ2-7, with D possibly being TRBD1 (5 bases). Germline V CDR1 and CDR2: SQVTM, ANQGSEA. The length of the CDR3 is 11 residues. The V and J ends lost 6 bases and 3 bases respectively, with 9 bases between them.